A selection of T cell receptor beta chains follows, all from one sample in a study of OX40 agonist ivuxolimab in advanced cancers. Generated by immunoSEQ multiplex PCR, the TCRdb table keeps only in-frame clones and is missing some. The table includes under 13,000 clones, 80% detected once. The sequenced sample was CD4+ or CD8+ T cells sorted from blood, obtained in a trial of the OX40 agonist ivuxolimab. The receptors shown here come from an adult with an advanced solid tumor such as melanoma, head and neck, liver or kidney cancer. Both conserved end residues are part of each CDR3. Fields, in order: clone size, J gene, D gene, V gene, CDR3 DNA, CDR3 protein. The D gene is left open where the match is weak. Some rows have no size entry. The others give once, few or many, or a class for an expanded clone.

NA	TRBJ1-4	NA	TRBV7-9	TGTGCCAGCAGCTTGGCGGGACACTCGGGAGGGGGTGAAAAACTGTTTTTT	CASSLAGHSGGGEKLFF
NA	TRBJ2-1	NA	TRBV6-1	TGTGCCAGCAGTGTGAAGGGTTACAATGAGCAGTTCTTC	CASSVKGYNEQFF
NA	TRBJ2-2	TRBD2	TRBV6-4	TGTGCCAGCAGTGCCCGGACTAGCGGGGGGGCCGGGACCGGGGAGCTGTTTTTT	CASSARTSGGAGTGELFF
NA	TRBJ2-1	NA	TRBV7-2	TGTGCCAGCAGCTTAGCCCGGGGTGCGGGCTCCTACAATGAGCAGTTCTTC	CASSLARGAGSYNEQFF
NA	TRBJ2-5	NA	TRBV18	TGTGCCAGCTCACCAGACGTCTTCCAAGAGACCCAGTACTTC	CASSPDVFQETQYF
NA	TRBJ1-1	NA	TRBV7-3	TGTGCCAGCAGCTTAGACTTGAACACTGAAGCTTTCTTT	CASSLDLNTEAFF
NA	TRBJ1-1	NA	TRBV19	TGTGCCAGTAGTATCAGCGGGGGCTTAGGAAACACTGAAGCTTTCTTT	CASSISGGLGNTEAFF
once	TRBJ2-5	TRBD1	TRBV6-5	TGTGCCAGCAGCTTTTTAGGGACAGGGGAGGAGACCCAGTACTTC	CASSFLGTGEETQYF
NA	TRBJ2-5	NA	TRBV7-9	TGTGCCAGCAGCTCATCGACTGAAGAAGAGACCCAGTACTTC	CASSSSTEEETQYF
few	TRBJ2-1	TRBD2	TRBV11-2	TGTGCCAGCAGCCTCGCCTGGGCTAGCGGGATCGATGAGCAGTTCTTC	CASSLAWASGIDEQFF
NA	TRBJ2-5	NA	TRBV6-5	TGTGCCAGCAGTTACCTAGGGACGGACGAAGAGACCCAGTACTTC	CASSYLGTDEETQYF
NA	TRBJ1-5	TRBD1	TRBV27	TGTGCCAGCAGTTCCAAAGGACAGGGAGGGAGTCAGCCCCAGCATTTT	CASSSKGQGGSQPQHF
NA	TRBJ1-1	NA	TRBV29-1	TGCAGCGTACGCGAGAACACTGAAGCTTTCTTT	CSVRENTEAFF
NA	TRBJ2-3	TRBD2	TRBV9	TGTGCCAGCAGCCCCGGGGGGACCCCTGGAGATACGCAGTATTTT	CASSPGGTPGDTQYF
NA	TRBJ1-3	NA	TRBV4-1	TGCGCCAGCAACGTAGAGGTCAACTCTGGAAACACCATATATTTT	CASNVEVNSGNTIYF
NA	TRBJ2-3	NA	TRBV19	TGTGCCAGTAGTATATCTGGGGGGGCATGGGATACGCAGTATTTT	CASSISGGAWDTQYF
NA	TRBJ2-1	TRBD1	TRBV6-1	TGTGCCAGCAGCCTAGGGACAGGGAAGGGCAATGAGCAGTTCTTC	CASSLGTGKGNEQFF
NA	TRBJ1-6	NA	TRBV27	TGTGCCAGCAGTTTAGCTCGCGCACTTGCCGGTTCACCCCTCCACTTT	CASSLARALAGSPLHF
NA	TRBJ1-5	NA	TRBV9	TGTGCCAGCAGCGTAGCCGGGGGGAGCAATCAGCCCCAGCATTTT	CASSVAGGSNQPQHF
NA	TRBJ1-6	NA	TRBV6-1	TGTGCCAGCAGTGATAGCGCAGGGGATAATTCACCCCTCCACTTT	CASSDSAGDNSPLHF
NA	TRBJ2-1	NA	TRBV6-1	TGTGCCAGCAATACGTACAGGGACTCCTACAATGAGCAGTTCTTC	CASNTYRDSYNEQFF
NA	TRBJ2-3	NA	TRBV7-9	TGTGCCAGCAGCTTAGCGAAGGACCCCGATACGCAGTATTTT	CASSLAKDPDTQYF
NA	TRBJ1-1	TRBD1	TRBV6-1	TGTGCCAGCATCCCGGACAGGGCGTACGAGGAAGCTTTCTTT	CASIPDRAYEEAFF
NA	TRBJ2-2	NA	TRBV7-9	TGTGCCAGCAGCTTACCGGAAGGGAACACCGGGGAGCTGTTTTTT	CASSLPEGNTGELFF
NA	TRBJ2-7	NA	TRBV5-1	TGCGCCAGCAGCTTGGACGTTGGATCCTACGAGCAGTACTTC	CASSLDVGSYEQYF
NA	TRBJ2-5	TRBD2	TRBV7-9	TGTGCCAGCAGCTTAGCACTAGCGCGGGAGACCCAGTACTTC	CASSLALARETQYF